The next 9 T cell receptor beta chains were all read from a single sample in a study of human T cells and chemical hapten exposure. The time point was: pre-sensitization, week 0. The treatment here: therapeutic diphenylcyclopropenone sensitization with weekly scalp DPC. TCRdb re-derived calls from the RACE reads in MiXCR, one entry per CDR3 protein. Found here are more than 300,000 distinct CDR3 sequences, 5.5% of them singletons; the top ten hold about 8.2%. Here the sequenced sample was whole blood, taken in connection with sensitization to the hapten diphenylcyclopropenone (DPC). Source of these receptors: a woman aged 18-35 years with alopecia areata. Some clones in this sample may be carry-over from other donors' samples.

This clonotype showed up just a few times. DNA of the CDR3: TGTGCCAGCAGCCAAGTTTTTGGCAGGGCTAATTCACCCCTCCACTTT. Translation gives CASSQVFGRANSPLHF. This chain connects TRBV3-1 to TRBJ1-6; weak D call: TRBD1 (5 bases). V lost 1 base and J 6 bases, leaving 13 bases between the germline ends. Germline lookup yields CDR1 LGHDT and CDR2 YNNKEL (reference sequence). There are 16 residues in the CDR3.

The rearrangement uses TRBV12-3 or TRBV12-4 and TRBJ1-1; 9 nucleotides match TRBD1. The trim removed 7 bases at V and 0 bases at J, leaving 9 bases unmatched. The CDR3 runs to 16 residues. DNA for the CDR3: TGTGCCAGCACCCGAACAGGGGGCGTTTTGAACACTGAAGCTTTCTTT. The encoded protein is CASTRTGGVLNTEAFF.

This clonotype appeared many times. The J gene is TRBJ1-5, the V gene TRBV15; perhaps TRBD1 as D (6 bases). Trimming removed 8 bases at V and 4 bases at J, with 18 bases between. CDR3 length: 15 amino acids. Germline V gene sequence: CDR1 LNHNV, CDR2 YYDKDF (reference sequence). The CDR3 DNA reads as TGTGCCACCCGAAGAAAAGGGGGGCGGAATCAGCCCCAGCATTTT. Translating it yields CATRRKGGRNQPQHF.

This clonotype was recorded a few times. The chain carries TRBV3-1 and TRBJ1-1; D remains unclear. CDR1 is LGHDT, CDR2 YNNKEL, per germline (reference sequence). The ends were cut back, 1 base at V and 1 base at J, with 16 bases in the middle. The CDR3 extends over 17 amino acids. The CDR3 nucleotides read TGTGCCAGCAGCCAAGTCAACATATGGTATGGGAACACTGAAGCTTTCTTT. Translating it yields CASSQVNIWYGNTEAFF.

There are many counts of this clonotype. The rearrangement uses TRBV14 and TRBJ2-5; tentatively, D is TRBD1 or TRBD2 (5 bases each). Between the trimmed V and J ends, which lost 1 base and 5 bases, there was a span of 17 bases. CDR3 length: 16 residues. From germline, CDR1 is SGHDN and CDR2 FVKESK. As DNA, the CDR3 is TGTGCCAGCAGCCAAGCTGGGGGTACCGCAGTTGAGACCCAGTACTTC. It yields the protein CASSQAGGTAVETQYF.

This clonotype was seen many times. The chain has TRBV20-1 and TRBJ1-5; D may be TRBD1 (6 bases). CDR3 length equals 16 residues. The V gene's germline CDR1 is DFQATT and CDR2 SNEGSKA (reference sequence). V lost 3 bases, J lost 6 bases, and 21 bases lay in between. DNA of the CDR3: TGCAGTGCTAGCACCCTCAGCGGGGGCGTCGGTCAGCCCCAGCATTTT. Its translation: CSASTLSGGVGQPQHF.

Here the CDR3 reads CASSWTGVNTEAFF. The CDR3 DNA reads TGTGCCAGCAGTTGGACAGGAGTGAACACTGAAGCTTTCTTT. The chain recombines TRBV27 with TRBJ1-1; 7 nucleotides align to TRBD1. The length of the CDR3 is 14 residues. Trimming cost V 4 bases and J 0 bases; bases outside gene matches: 2. The V gene's germline CDR1 is MNHEY and CDR2 SMNVEV (reference sequence).

The V gene is TRBV28, the J gene TRBJ2-3; D not resolved. This CDR3 contains 13 residues. CDR1 MDHEN and CDR2 SYDVKM come from the germline V gene. Trimming left V 10 bases short and J 0 bases short, with 11 bases between. The CDR3 DNA reads TGTGCCACGAGGCAGGCTAGCACAGATACGCAGTATTTT. Amino acids: CATRQASTDTQYF.

This clonotype has just a few counts. V gene TRBV27 combines with J gene TRBJ1-1; a possible D gene is TRBD1 (5 bases). There are 14 residues in the CDR3. Germline-derived CDR1 and CDR2 are MNHEY and SMNVEV (reference sequence). Between the trimmed V and J ends, which lost 5 bases and 7 bases, there was a span of 17 bases. CDR3 DNA: TGTGCCAGCAGTACAACGGGGGGGAATGTTGAAGCTTTCTTT. This gives the protein CASSTTGGNVEAFF.